The T cell receptor beta chain under discussion was sequenced for a study of regulatory T cells in long-lasting Graves disease. Arm-PCR of CDR3 regions and iRepertoire HTBI primers were the basis on which TCR beta libraries were built. Each CDR3 protein gets one entry after TCRdb re-called the multiplex PCR reads with MiXCR. The sample consists of a few hundred thousand distinct CDR3 sequences, 20% to 25% of them appearing once. The CDR3 has 14 amino acids. The V and J ends lost 2 bases and 5 bases respectively, with 12 bases between them. In this sample, this clonotype turned up many times. Its target is unknown. Findings and limits, study-wide: Sample size was small, which may have lowered accuracy. There was favoring of TRBV28, TRBJ1-2 and TRBJ2-5 in persistent disease. TCR diversity was lower in persistent Graves' patients than in newly diagnosed ones.

Stated time point: newly diagnosed GD, antithyroid drugs for less than 3 months. There was RNA extracted from PBMCs, and the TCR library was made from it. The source was peripheral blood mononuclear cells (PBMCs), collected at new diagnosis, from a patient treated with antithyroid drugs. The TCR sequence derives from a female donor with Graves disease. The chain joins TRBV12-3 or TRBV12-4 to TRBJ2-5; no reliable D call. The CDR3 nucleotides read TGTGCCAGCAGTTTAAACCCGGCCGGGGAGACCCAGTACTTC. Translating it yields CASSLNPAGETQYF.